Below are 20 T cell receptor beta chains sequenced from a single sample in a study of lymphopenia after photon versus proton radiotherapy. Libraries were prepared by immunoSEQ multiplex PCR; TCRdb keeps only in-frame clonotypes and omits some of them. The sample lists 150,000 to 200,000 clones; about 88% were seen once. This material consisted of peripheral blood, taken from a patient treated with photon-based radiotherapy. These receptors were taken from a man aged 50 or older with gastric cancer.

This clone was counted at least ten times. The J gene is TRBJ1-3, the V gene TRBV30, with unresolved D. CDR1 and CDR2 (germline): GTSNPN, SVGIG (reference sequence). The CDR3 has 12 residues. V was trimmed by 4 bases and J by 4 bases, leaving 8 bases between them. The CDR3 loop is CAWKFRGNTIYF. The CDR3, as DNA: TGTGCCTGGAAGTTTCGGGGAAACACCATATATTTT.

This clone has more than one count but fewer than ten. The chain links TRBV4-1 to TRBJ1-2, with D perhaps matching TRBD1 (6 bases). Trimming took off 4 bases at V and 2 bases at J, with 17 bases between the two ends. The CDR3 sequence is 16 residues long. CDR1 MGHRA and CDR2 YSYEKL come from the germline V gene. DNA of the CDR3: TGCGCCAGCAGCCCCGAAGGGGGTAGGGTGAACTATGGCTACACCTTC. Its protein is CASSPEGGRVNYGYTF.

V is TRBV6-1 and J is TRBJ1-1; 9 positions agree with TRBD1. Germline lookup yields CDR1 MNHNS and CDR2 SASEGT. Losses at the gene ends were 8 bases for V and 5 bases for J; bases not matched to a gene: 6. The CDR3 totals 13 residues. The DNA of the CDR3 is TGTGCCAGCGACAGGGGGTTGGGGACTGAAGCTTTCTTT. This translates into CASDRGLGTEAFF.

The genes are TRBV5-1 and TRBJ1-4; D is unresolved. V lost 0 bases to trimming and J lost 7 bases, with 10 bases between them. The CDR3 totals 14 residues. Germline V lookup: CDR1 SGHRS, CDR2 YFSETQ. CDR3 DNA sequence: TGCGCCAGCAGCTTGGTGGGATTTAGTGAAAAACTGTTTTTT. Protein sequence: CASSLVGFSEKLFF.

The gene calls are TRBV10-3 and TRBJ2-7, with 7 bases matching TRBD1. Looked up from germline, CDR1 is ENHRY and CDR2 is SYGVKD. Germline trimming cut 11 bases from V and 6 bases from J; bases unmatched to any gene: 19. The CDR3 is made up of 15 amino acids. CDR3 DNA: TGTGCCTCGAAGGGCGCCAGGACAGGCGCGGGCGAGCAGTACTTC. Translating gives CASKGARTGAGEQYF.

The chain recombines TRBV10-2 with TRBJ2-7; 8 nucleotides agree with TRBD1. The CDR3 consists of 16 residues. Germline values: CDR1 WSHSY, CDR2 SAAADI. Losses at the gene ends were 2 bases for V and 0 bases for J; bases not matched to a gene: 6. This CDR3 is CASSESQGQVSYEQYF. The CDR3 DNA reads as TGCGCCAGCAGTGAGAGCCAGGGACAGGTCTCCTACGAGCAGTACTTC.

Only one count was recorded for this clone. The rearrangement links TRBV2 to TRBJ2-5; no reliable D call. Per the germline V gene, CDR1 is SNHLY and CDR2 is FYNNEI. The CDR3 consists of 13 residues. V was cut by 5 bases and J by 1 base, with 8 bases left in between. The CDR3 here is CASSQEFQETQYF. In nucleotides, the CDR3 is TGTGCCAGCAGTCAGGAATTCCAAGAGACCCAGTACTTC.

This clone is a singleton in its sample. The chain has TRBV11-2 and TRBJ2-1; D perhaps matches TRBD2 (5 bases). Trimming left V 0 bases short and J 7 bases short, with 19 bases between. Looked up from germline, CDR1 is SGHAT and CDR2 is FQNNGV. The CDR3 loop spans 17 amino acids. CDR3 sequence: CASSLEVSGQRRNEQFF. CDR3 coding DNA: TGTGCCAGCAGCTTAGAGGTGAGCGGCCAGAGGCGGAATGAGCAGTTCTTC.

The chain links TRBV30 to TRBJ2-5; D remains unclear. Trimming shortened V by 0 bases and J by 4 bases, and 3 bases separated the two germline ends. Germline lookup yields CDR1 GTSNPN and CDR2 SVGIG (reference sequence). This CDR3 has 11 amino acids. Here the CDR3 DNA reads TGTGCCTGGAGTGTAGGAGAGACCCAGTACTTC. As protein: CAWSVGETQYF.

This chain links TRBV27 with TRBJ2-5, with 14 bases that match TRBD2. Per the germline V gene, CDR1 is MNHEY and CDR2 is SMNVEV (reference sequence). J was trimmed by 9 bases and V by 2 bases; bases with no gene match: 14. CDR3 length equals 18 residues. The CDR3 region has the DNA TGTGCCAGCAGTTTAAGAGGACTAGCGGGAGGCCCGAGGGGGGCCCAGTACTTC. It translates to CASSLRGLAGGPRGAQYF.

In this sample, this clone turned up once. The rearrangement joins TRBV10-1 to TRBJ1-1; tentatively, D is TRBD1 (5 bases). This CDR3 spans 15 amino acids. With 10 bases removed from V and 3 bases from J, the gap between germline ends came to 21 bases. Germline CDR1 WNHNN, CDR2 SYGVQD (reference sequence). The CDR3 nucleotides read TGCGCCAAAAGGGACTATCTTGGGATATACACTGAAGCTTTCTTT. Its protein product is CAKRDYLGIYTEAFF.

The rearrangement uses TRBV28 and TRBJ1-4; D is uncertain. There are 16 residues in the CDR3. Germline V gene lookup returns CDR1 MDHEN and CDR2 SYDVKM. V lost 2 bases, J lost 11 bases, and 21 bases lay in between. CDR3 DNA sequence: TGTGCCAGCAGTTTAGGCCTTAAGCCGGGGATGAAGAAACTGTTTTTT. Protein sequence: CASSLGLKPGMKKLFF.

On this clone: This sample also contains other DNA sequences that code for the same CDR3. The V gene is TRBV18, the J gene TRBJ1-5; D gene ambiguous. Germline CDR1 is KGHSH and CDR2 is LQKENI. V was trimmed by 3 bases and J by 1 base, leaving 7 bases between them. The length of the CDR3 is 14 residues. The CDR3 loop reads CASSPGKSNQPQHF. The CDR3 DNA follows: TGTGCCAGCTCACCGGGGAAGAGCAATCAGCCCCAGCATTTT.

V gene TRBV4-1 combines with J gene TRBJ1-2, with 8 bases lining up with TRBD1. With 5 bases clipped from V and 8 bases from J, the junction kept 7 bases outside the gene matches. The V gene's germline CDR1 is MGHRA and CDR2 YSYEKL. The CDR3 length is 13 residues. The CDR3 sequence is CASSNYRGDGYTF. The DNA of the CDR3 is TGCGCCAGCAGCAACTACAGGGGGGACGGCTACACCTTC.

V is TRBV10-2 and J is TRBJ2-7, with D perhaps assigned TRBD1 or TRBD2 (6 bases each). CDR3 length: 14 amino acids. The V gene lost 5 bases and the J gene lost 3 bases, with 14 bases spanning the gap. Germline values: CDR1 WSHSY, CDR2 SAAADI. CDR3 in DNA: TGCGCCAGCAGTATGACAGGAGGGATCTACGAGCAGTACTTC. Protein product: CASSMTGGIYEQYF.

The chain combines TRBV21-1 with TRBJ2-3; whether TRBD2, the table's D call, matches the DNA was not checked. TRBV21-1 constitutes a pseudogene. The CDR3 extends over 16 amino acids. CDR3 residues: CASSKATSGRTDTQYF. CDR3 coding DNA: TGTGCCAGCAGCAAAGCAACTAGCGGGAGAACAGATACGCAGTATTTT.

This clone has just one count. CDR3 in DNA: TGTGCCAGCAGCGTAGGGACAGGGGGCTACAATGAGCAGTTCTTC. This codes for CASSVGTGGYNEQFF. This sequence joins TRBV9 and TRBJ2-1; 10 bases match TRBD1. V lost 0 bases, J lost 3 bases, and 0 bases stayed unmatched. The CDR3 covers 15 residues. Germline CDR1 reads SGDLS; CDR2 reads YYNGEE.

CDR3 sequence (DNA): TGTGCTAGTGGTTTGTCTACGACTAGCGGGAACTACAATGAGCAGTTCTTC. It encodes CASGLSTTSGNYNEQFF. This chain joins TRBV12-5 and TRBJ2-1; 11 bases agree with TRBD2. Germline lookup yields CDR1 LGHNT and CDR2 FRNRAP. The V segment lost 2 bases and the J segment 3 bases; nucleotides outside the gene matches: 6. The CDR3 is 17 amino acids.

The chain uses TRBV27 and TRBJ1-4; TRBD1 might be the D (6 bases). Germline V CDR1 and CDR2: MNHEY, SMNVEV (reference sequence). The CDR3 is 15 residues long. The V gene lost 0 bases and the J gene lost 4 bases, with 9 bases spanning the gap. CDR3 protein: CASSLSDRNNEKLFF. The CDR3 region has the DNA TGTGCCAGCAGTTTATCTGACAGGAATAATGAAAAACTGTTTTTT.

The chain recombines TRBV10-3 with TRBJ1-2; 7 bases line up with TRBD1. Per germline, CDR1 ENHRY and CDR2 SYGVKD. The CDR3 runs to 15 residues. V trimming: 3 bases; J trimming: 7 bases; junction bases outside the gene matches: 11. The CDR3 loop is CAISDPGGQTAGYTF. CDR3 in DNA: TGTGCCATCAGTGACCCAGGGGGACAGACGGCTGGCTACACCTTC.